This is a list of T cell receptor beta chains from one sample in a study of OX40 agonist ivuxolimab in advanced cancers. Profiled with immunoSEQ multiplex PCR; TCRdb holds only in-frame clones, not every one. The profile shows 82,000 or so clones, about 93% of them singletons. The sample was CD4+ or CD8+ T cells sorted from blood, taken in a trial of the OX40 agonist ivuxolimab. These receptors were taken from an adult with an advanced solid tumor such as melanoma, head and neck, liver or kidney cancer. Both conserved end residues are part of each CDR3. A D gene is named only where the DNA matches it firmly. Only part of the rows carry a size: once, few, many, or a class if the clone is expanded.

TRBJ2-6	TRBD1	NA	TRBV10-3	CAIRPGQGTPSGDSGANVLTF
TRBJ2-7	TRBD2	NA	TRBV5-1	CASSLGAGTSTTYEQYF
TRBJ2-7	TRBD2	NA	TRBV6-5	CASSYSRTSTQQYF
TRBJ2-5	NA	once	TRBV2	CASSAWGNQETQYF
TRBJ2-7	TRBD2	NA	TRBV28	CASSSGAGGPGEQYF
TRBJ1-5	NA	NA	TRBV28	CASSLSGARVGEPQHF
TRBJ1-4	NA	NA	TRBV28	CASSTRGGDEKLFF
TRBJ2-7	TRBD2	NA	TRBV28	CASSPRGTNYEQYF
TRBJ1-1	NA	NA	TRBV27	CASSLEGVTEAFF
TRBJ2-5	TRBD1	few	TRBV7-2	CASSLEQGEETQYF
TRBJ2-7	NA	NA	TRBV19	CASSTGREAYEQYF
TRBJ2-2	TRBD2	NA	TRBV18	CASSPPGGITGELFF
TRBJ1-4	TRBD1	NA	TRBV28	CASSRQGIVNEKLFF
TRBJ1-3	NA	NA	TRBV6-5	CASSYSYGSGNTIYF
TRBJ1-1	NA	NA	TRBV7-9	CASSFSSSDWNTEAFF
TRBJ1-1	NA	NA	TRBV19	CASSIGGADTEAFF
TRBJ1-4	NA	NA	TRBV5-4	CASSSTGGEKLFF
TRBJ1-1	NA	NA	TRBV19	CASDPGSTEAFF
TRBJ2-7	NA	NA	TRBV19	CASSIDQGGRQYF
TRBJ2-3	NA	NA	TRBV30	CAWSSEVSTDTQYF
TRBJ2-3	NA	NA	TRBV10-1	CASSAGSPDTQYF
TRBJ2-7	TRBD1	NA	TRBV10-3	CAIRSGTGDYEQYF
TRBJ2-3	NA	NA	TRBV10-3	CAIQEATSTDTQYF
TRBJ2-3	TRBD2	NA	TRBV5-4	CASSFWTSGRTDTQYF
TRBJ2-1	NA	NA	TRBV11-3	CASSLSPLERYNEQFF
TRBJ2-7	NA	NA	TRBV19	CASSIGGVGQQYF
TRBJ2-7	NA	once	TRBV5-1	CASSSADPYEQYF
TRBJ1-1	NA	NA	TRBV30	CASSPGSNTEAFF
TRBJ2-7	TRBD2	NA	TRBV6-1	CASRIGLAGVGEQYF
TRBJ2-1	NA	NA	TRBV7-2	CASSSSGGAIGQFF
TRBJ2-2	NA	NA	TRBV2	CASTRRSQGLNTGELFF
TRBJ2-5	NA	NA	TRBV7-9	CASSRGLQETQYF
TRBJ2-1	TRBD1	NA	TRBV11-2	CASSLVWTGGDEQFF
TRBJ1-2	NA	NA	TRBV16	CASSQDSAGRTKADYGYTF
TRBJ2-7	TRBD1	NA	TRBV5-4	CASSLGQGPYEQYF
TRBJ2-7	NA	NA	TRBV5-4	CASSPPGPYYEQYF
TRBJ2-7	TRBD2	NA	TRBV7-6	CASSAGTSVEQYF
TRBJ2-7	NA	NA	TRBV29-1	CSVERAGSYEQYF
TRBJ1-1	NA	NA	TRBV28	CASSSTQGHTEAFF
TRBJ1-2	TRBD1	NA	TRBV4-1	CASSHAGGTGYTF
TRBJ2-1	TRBD2	NA	TRBV5-1	CASQTSGGANEQFF
TRBJ2-3	NA	NA	TRBV5-1	CASSLATLSTDTQYF
TRBJ2-6	TRBD1	NA	TRBV5-1	CASRSQGAGANVLTF
TRBJ1-4	NA	NA	TRBV14	CASSQVRRALFF
TRBJ2-4	NA	NA	TRBV18	CASSPLAGQLAKNIQYF
TRBJ2-7	NA	NA	TRBV27	CASSLSPPGAYEQYF
TRBJ2-7	TRBD2	NA	TRBV4-2	CASSQDLVAGGGKQYF
TRBJ2-7	TRBD1	NA	TRBV28	CASSLFSQGLGWQYF
TRBJ2-1	TRBD1	NA	TRBV5-1	CASSLGQGAAYNEQFF
TRBJ1-3	TRBD1	NA	TRBV25-1	CASSVMGGQLSGNTIYF
TRBJ2-5	NA	NA	TRBV6-5	CASSYGQVGETQYF
TRBJ1-1	NA	NA	TRBV10-3	CAIKGRNENTEAFF
TRBJ1-1	TRBD1	once	TRBV5-6	CASSFGTANSEAFF
TRBJ1-2	NA	NA	TRBV6-6	CASKLGNYGYTF
TRBJ2-6	NA	NA	TRBV9	CASSVHQGSSGANVLTF
TRBJ2-5	NA	NA	TRBV9	CASRRGTSGTQYF
TRBJ2-5	TRBD2	NA	TRBV2	CASSELSGVVETQYF
TRBJ1-5	NA	NA	TRBV10-2	CASSESGAAWQPQHF